The 27 T cell receptor beta chains given below trace back to one sample, sequenced in a study of cytomegalovirus exposure and HLA in healthy donors. The PCR made use of 60 Vbeta and 13 Jbeta primers. TCRdb's table, derived via immunoSEQ multiplex PCR, lists solely in-frame clones and lacks some. This table lists approximately 140,000 clones. Sequences were obtained from PBMCs. The origin of the receptors is a middle-aged woman in good health and CMV-seronegative.

The genes are TRBV6-1 and TRBJ1-1; a possible D gene is TRBD1 (5 bases). CDR3 length: 13 amino acids. Germline CDR1 reads MNHNS; CDR2 reads SASEGT. V was clipped by 0 bases and J by 4 bases, with 6 bases between them. The DNA for the CDR3 is TGTGCCAGCAGTGAAGCAGGGGCCACTGAAGCTTTCTTT. Its protein product is CASSEAGATEAFF.

The chain has TRBV5-1 and TRBJ2-3, with 12 bases identical to TRBD2. The V and J ends lost 0 bases and 6 bases, in that order; junction bases with no gene match: 8. Germline V lookup: CDR1 SGHRS, CDR2 YFSETQ. The CDR3 is 17 amino acids. The CDR3 DNA reads TGCGCCAGCAGCTTGGGGCTAGCGGGGGGGCCGCGGGATACGCAGTATTTT. Its translation is CASSLGLAGGPRDTQYF.

Written as DNA, the CDR3 is TGTGCCAGCAGGCCCGGGGGGGGGCACGGGGAGCTGTTTTTT. Translating it yields CASRPGGGHGELFF. V is TRBV6-5 and J is TRBJ2-2; the match to TRBD2 covers 8 bases. The germline CDR1 and CDR2 sequences are MNHEY and SVGAGI. J gave up 7 bases and V 6 bases, and 7 bases lay outside the gene matches. The CDR3 runs to 14 residues.

The gene calls are TRBV6-6 and TRBJ2-1, with 10 bases fitting TRBD1. Germline CDR1 MNHNY, CDR2 SVGAGI (reference sequence). V shed 2 bases and J 6 bases; nucleotides not matched to a gene: 7. This CDR3 is 16 amino acids long. The DNA for the CDR3 is TGTGCCAGCAGTTACCTTGGGACAGGGGTATCCAATGAGCAGTTCTTC. This translates into CASSYLGTGVSNEQFF.

The V call is TRBV28, the J call TRBJ1-5; 11 bases align to TRBD1. There are 18 residues in the CDR3. The trim removed 6 bases at V and 0 bases at J, leaving 10 bases unmatched. The germline CDR1 and CDR2 sequences are MDHEN and SYDVKM. The CDR3, as DNA: TGTGCCAGCAGCCCTATCGGGACAGGGGGTAATAGCAATCAGCCCCAGCATTTT. Its protein product is CASSPIGTGGNSNQPQHF.

The CDR3 DNA sequence: TGTGCCATCAGTGAGTCGAGGGCCACATATCAGCCCCAGCATTTT. This codes for CAISESRATYQPQHF. V and J are TRBV10-3 and TRBJ1-5; D remains unclear. The germline V gene encodes CDR1 ENHRY and CDR2 SYGVKD. The CDR3 runs 15 residues. Trimming shortened V by 0 bases and J by 5 bases, and 11 bases separated the two germline ends.

The rearrangement joins TRBV7-2 to TRBJ1-3; no clear D. Per germline, CDR1 SGHTA and CDR2 FQGNSA. Trimming removed 2 bases from V and 4 bases from J, with 12 bases in between. The CDR3 runs to 15 residues. CDR3 nucleotides: TGTGCCAGCAGCTTAAGCGATGTAGGAGGAAACACCATATATTTT. Translating gives CASSLSDVGGNTIYF.

This rearrangement joins TRBV6-5 to TRBJ1-2, with TRBD1 matching 9 bases. Unmatched junction bases numbered 4, after V lost 6 bases and J lost 2 bases. This CDR3 is 14 amino acids long. Germline CDR1 and CDR2: MNHEY and SVGAGI. This chain's CDR3 is CASSYGTGNYGYTF. DNA of the CDR3: TGTGCCAGCAGCTACGGGACAGGGAACTATGGCTACACCTTC.

The V and J genes are TRBV9 and TRBJ2-4; weak D call: TRBD1 (5 bases). Per the germline V gene, CDR1 is SGDLS and CDR2 is YYNGEE. CDR3 size: 16 residues. V lost 4 bases, J lost 5 bases, and 19 bases lay in between. Written as DNA, the CDR3 is TGTGCCAGCAGCCCTTTACCCACCAAAGGGGAAAACATTCAGTACTTC. It is translated as CASSPLPTKGENIQYF.

The chain joins TRBV19 to TRBJ1-6; 9 bases align to TRBD1. Losses at the gene ends were 6 bases for V and 10 bases for J; bases not matched to a gene: 7. The CDR3 extends over 14 amino acids. Per germline, CDR1 LNHDA and CDR2 SQIVND (reference sequence). This CDR3 is CASRMGQGSSPLHF. The CDR3 nucleotides are TGTGCCAGTAGGATGGGACAGGGATCCTCACCCCTCCACTTT.

The CDR3 DNA reads TGTGCCAGCAGGACGCGGGGGCTCGACGAGCAGTACTTC. Amino acid sequence: CASRTRGLDEQYF. The chain carries TRBV6-1 and TRBJ2-7; possible D gene TRBD2, 7 bases. Germline-derived CDR1 and CDR2 are MNHNS and SASEGT. V was trimmed by 6 bases and J by 5 bases, leaving 14 bases between them. This CDR3 comprises 13 residues.

The rearrangement uses TRBV7-9 and TRBJ1-1, with D unresolved. Germline V lookup: CDR1 SEHNR, CDR2 FQNEAQ (reference sequence). The CDR3 covers 13 residues. V was shortened by 2 bases and J by 1 base, with 5 bases between the two germline ends. CDR3: CASSLIGNTEAFF. CDR3 in DNA: TGTGCCAGCAGCTTAATCGGGAACACTGAAGCTTTCTTT.

This chain connects TRBV9 to TRBJ1-1; D gene uncertain. Germline values: CDR1 SGDLS, CDR2 YYNGEE. V was cut by 4 bases and J by 1 base, with 14 bases left in between. This CDR3 spans 15 amino acids. CDR3 sequence: CASSPLPQQNTEAFF. In nucleotides, the CDR3 is TGTGCCAGCAGCCCCCTACCACAGCAGAACACTGAAGCTTTCTTT.

About this clone: Other DNA sequences in this specimen translate into the identical CDR3. This rearrangement joins TRBV5-5 to TRBJ1-6; D unresolved. V shed 1 base and J shed 6 bases, with 11 bases lying between them. The germline CDR1 and CDR2 sequences are SGHKS and YYEKEE (reference sequence). The CDR3 length is 15 residues. The CDR3 spells CASSLWGRGNSPLHF. CDR3 nucleotides: TGTGCCAGCAGCTTGTGGGGTCGGGGTAATTCACCCCTCCACTTT.

V gene TRBV2 combines with J gene TRBJ2-4; D gene unclear. The germline V gene has CDR1 SNHLY and CDR2 FYNNEI. The V and J ends lost 5 bases and 2 bases respectively, with 4 bases between them. This CDR3 spans 12 amino acids. The CDR3 DNA sequence: TGTGCCAGCAGTCCCACCAAAAACATTCAGTACTTC. Amino acids: CASSPTKNIQYF.

For the CDR3, the DNA is TGTGCCAGCACTCGGGACTCCCCCTCGCTGTTTTTT. Its translation: CASTRDSPSLFF. This sequence joins TRBV6-1 and TRBJ2-2, with D perhaps TRBD2 (6 bases). Germline V CDR1 and CDR2: MNHNS, SASEGT. This CDR3 is 12 amino acids long. V lost 7 bases and J 13 bases, leaving 16 bases between the germline ends.

The V gene is TRBV9, the J gene TRBJ1-5; a possible D gene is TRBD1 (5 bases). Germline V gives CDR1 SGDLS, CDR2 YYNGEE. CDR3 size: 14 residues. Trimming removed 7 bases at V and 3 bases at J, with 14 bases between. The DNA of the CDR3 is TGTGCCAGCGGAGGGGCGGTAGTCAATCAGCCCCAGCATTTT. Amino acid sequence: CASGGAVVNQPQHF.

V is TRBV10-3 and J is TRBJ1-1; the match to TRBD1 covers 12 bases. The CDR3 runs 15 residues. V lost 4 bases to trimming and J lost 5 bases; unmatched junction nucleotides: 5. Germline V CDR1 and CDR2: ENHRY, SYGVKD. The CDR3 DNA reads TGTGCCATCAGTGGGGACAGGGGGCGGGTGACTGAAGCTTTCTTT. Protein product: CAISGDRGRVTEAFF.

The J gene is TRBJ1-1, the V gene TRBV4-3; D remains unclear. The CDR3 runs 18 residues. The V and J ends lost 2 bases and 3 bases respectively, with 22 bases between them. The germline V gene encodes CDR1 LGHNA and CDR2 YSLEER. The CDR3 is CASSQTGSWVPEDTEAFF. In nucleotides, the CDR3 is TGCGCCAGCAGCCAAACCGGGTCGTGGGTCCCCGAGGACACTGAAGCTTTCTTT.

J is TRBJ2-5 and V is TRBV4-3, with 7 bases lining up with TRBD2. Germline V gene sequence: CDR1 LGHNA, CDR2 YSLEER. With 1 base clipped from V and 5 bases from J, the junction kept 10 bases outside the gene matches. CDR3 size: 16 residues. The CDR3 reads CASSQGPGGFVETQYF. For the CDR3, the DNA is TGCGCCAGCAGCCAAGGGCCGGGGGGTTTCGTCGAGACCCAGTACTTC.

The genes are TRBV7-9 and TRBJ1-3; D is possibly TRBD1 (6 bases). Trimming shortened V by 1 base and J by 0 bases, and 7 bases separated the two germline ends. The CDR3 loop spans 15 amino acids. Germline V gene data show CDR1 as SEHNR and CDR2 as FQNEAQ (reference sequence). This CDR3 is CASSLVGGSGNTIYF. The CDR3 coding sequence is TGTGCCAGCAGCTTAGTAGGGGGCTCTGGAAACACCATATATTTT.

The rearrangement uses TRBV5-8 and TRBJ1-3; D not resolved. The germline V gene has CDR1 SGHTS and CDR2 YDEGEE. V lost 5 bases, J lost 0 bases, and 3 bases lay in between. CDR3 length: 12 amino acids. The CDR3 nucleotides are TGTGCCAGCAGGAGCTCTGGAAACACCATATATTTT. Translation gives CASRSSGNTIYF.

This chain joins TRBV4-2 and TRBJ1-6; D is unresolved. From germline, CDR1 is LGHNA and CDR2 YNFKEQ. This CDR3 is built from 18 residues. V lost 0 bases to trimming and J lost 0 bases, with 12 bases between them. The CDR3 bases are TGTGCCAGCAGCCAAGATTCTCTCCTGAGCTCCTATAATTCACCCCTCCACTTT. This codes for CASSQDSLLSSYNSPLHF.

The chain is built from TRBV6-5 and TRBJ2-3, with 7 bases matching TRBD2. The germline V gene has CDR1 MNHEY and CDR2 SVGAGI. The length of the CDR3 is 15 residues. Unmatched junction bases numbered 7, after V lost 6 bases and J lost 1 base. CDR3 amino acids: CASRDGGSGTDTQYF. As DNA, the CDR3 is TGTGCCAGCAGGGACGGGGGGTCTGGCACAGATACGCAGTATTTT.

CDR3 loop: CASSLGLAGPGDTQYF. CDR3 sequence (DNA): TGCGCCAGCAGCTTGGGACTAGCGGGGCCGGGAGATACGCAGTATTTT. The V and J genes are TRBV5-1 and TRBJ2-3; TRBD2 aligns across 11 bases. In germline, CDR1 is SGHRS, CDR2 YFSETQ. J lost 5 bases, V lost 0 bases, and 5 bases had no gene match. The CDR3 spans 16 residues. Variable domain in full (rest from reference TRBV5-1 and TRBJ2-3): KAGVTQTPRYLIKTRGQQVTLSCSPISGHRSVSWYQQTPGQGLQFLFEYFSETQRNKGNFPGRFSGRQFSNSRSEMNVSTLELGDSALYLCASSLGLAGPGDTQYFGPGTRLTVL.

The rearrangement links TRBV7-3 to TRBJ2-3; 10 nucleotides agree with TRBD2. The CDR3 is 17 amino acids. V lost 5 bases, J lost 5 bases, and 13 bases stayed unmatched. Germline loops: CDR1 SGHTA, CDR2 FQGTGA. Here the CDR3 DNA reads TGTGCCAGCAGCCCTAGCGGGGGTCTCGTCGGGGGAGATACGCAGTATTTT. It encodes CASSPSGGLVGGDTQYF.

The rearrangement uses TRBV5-8 and TRBJ2-7, with 9 bases identical to TRBD1. CDR1 is SGHTS and CDR2 is YDEGEE in the germline V gene. J lost 2 bases, V lost 2 bases, and 2 bases had no gene match. This CDR3 is 14 amino acids long. This CDR3 reads CASSFGDRAYEQYF. In DNA, the CDR3 is TGTGCCAGCAGCTTCGGGGACAGGGCCTACGAGCAGTACTTC.